These T cell receptor beta chains were read from a single sample in a study of T cell responses to AZD1222 COVID-19 vaccine. Only in-frame clones appear in the TCRdb table, and some are missing; sequencing was by immunoSEQ multiplex PCR. The sample shows more than 110,000 clones, about 92% of them seen only once. This specimen was peripheral blood, taken on day 0 of AZD1222 vaccination. The receptors were sampled from an adult in good health. Both conserved end residues are part of each CDR3. The D gene is left open where the match is weak. Some rows have no size entry. The others give once, few or many, or a class for an expanded clone.

d_call j_call v_call clone_size cdr3_aa cdr3_nt
NA TRBJ2-5 TRBV5-1 NA CASSPTVAETQYF TGCGCCAGCAGCCCGACGGTAGCAGAGACCCAGTACTTC
NA TRBJ1-1 TRBV6-2/TRBV6-3 NA CASSYSTVYTEAFF TGTGCCAGCAGTTACTCAACCGTTTACACTGAAGCTTTCTTT
TRBD2 TRBJ2-5 TRBV7-3 NA CASSSGLAQETQYF TGTGCCAGCAGCTCCGGACTAGCACAAGAGACCCAGTACTTC
NA TRBJ1-2 TRBV3-1/TRBV3-2 NA CASSQANTGGYGYTF TGTGCCAGCAGCCAGGCGAACACCGGTGGGTATGGCTACACCTTC
TRBD2 TRBJ2-4 TRBV13 NA CASSSRTRPIIAKNIQYF TGTGCCAGCAGCTCGAGGACTAGGCCCATTATAGCCAAAAACATTCAGTACTTC
TRBD1 TRBJ2-2 TRBV27 once CASSDRVPAGELFF TGTGCCAGCAGTGACAGGGTGCCCGCCGGGGAGCTGTTTTTT
TRBD1 TRBJ1-1 TRBV11-3 NA CASRSDRLTLGAFF TGTGCCAGCAGATCGGACAGGTTAACACTGGGAGCTTTCTTT
TRBD2 TRBJ2-5 TRBV4-1 NA CASSQEYPGGLETQYF TGCGCCAGCAGCCAAGAGTATCCGGGGGGGCTGGAGACCCAGTACTTC
NA TRBJ2-7 TRBV5-5 NA CASSLFRKHF TGTGCCAGCAGCTTGTTCCGTAAGCACTTC
NA TRBJ2-7 TRBV7-8 NA CASSPPRLEGYEQYF TGTGCCAGCAGCCCCCCCCGGCTCGAGGGCTACGAGCAGTACTTC
NA TRBJ1-4 TRBV4-1 NA CASSRGPPGTRNEKLFF TGCGCCAGCAGCCGGGGGCCACCCGGGACAAGGAATGAAAAACTGTTTTTT
NA TRBJ1-5 TRBV12-5 once CASGSDRWVNQPQHF TGTGCTAGTGGATCTGACAGGTGGGTCAATCAGCCCCAGCATTTT
NA TRBJ1-2 TRBV6-5 NA CASSHGGPIYGYTF TGTGCCAGCAGCCACGGGGGGCCGATCTATGGCTACACCTTC
NA TRBJ1-2 TRBV7-6 few CASSPETGLGYTF TGTGCCAGCAGCCCAGAAACAGGGCTTGGCTACACCTTC
NA TRBJ2-1 TRBV5-5 NA CASSLGQDRVNEQFF TGTGCCAGCAGCTTGGGACAGGATCGAGTCAATGAGCAGTTCTTC
TRBD1 TRBJ1-1 TRBV12-3/TRBV12-4 NA CASSVQGDTEAFF TGTGCCAGCAGTGTACAGGGGGACACTGAAGCTTTCTTT
TRBD1 TRBJ2-1 TRBV5-4 NA CASSTQGTGEFF TGTGCCAGCAGCACTCAGGGGACAGGGGAGTTCTTC
TRBD2 TRBJ2-3 TRBV10-3 NA CAIGAAGGRTDTQYF TGTGCCATCGGAGCTGCGGGGGGCCGCACAGATACGCAGTATTTT
NA TRBJ2-1 TRBV10-3 NA CAISDGGLNNEQFF TGTGCCATCAGTGACGGGGGTTTGAACAATGAGCAGTTCTTC
NA TRBJ1-5 TRBV6-5 NA CASSQDPRRNQPQHF TGTGCCAGCAGCCAGGACCCCCGGAGGAATCAGCCCCAGCATTTT